This T cell receptor (beta chain) was sequenced for a study of T cell responses to AZD1222 COVID-19 vaccine. Overall study: Second-dose intervals of approximately 4 or approximately 12 weeks were pooled. Overall study findings and caveats: Dominant at 160-218 and 743-854, vaccine-associated CD4 TCRs also spanned spike.

With respect to this clone: Its target is unknown.

Profiled with immunoSEQ multiplex PCR; TCRdb holds only in-frame clones, not every one. The sample has 85,000 to 100,000 clones, around 90% seen once. Trimming removed 0 bases at V and 0 bases at J, with 3 bases between. CDR1 is GTSNPN, CDR2 SVGIG, per germline (reference sequence). The CDR3 is 13 residues long. This clonotype originated in an adult in good health. V and J are TRBV30 and TRBJ1-5, with no clear D. The sample here was peripheral blood, taken on day 0 of AZD1222 vaccination. CDR3 sequence reads: CAWSVSSNQPQHF. DNA of the CDR3: TGTGCCTGGAGTGTAAGTAGCAATCAGCCCCAGCATTTT.